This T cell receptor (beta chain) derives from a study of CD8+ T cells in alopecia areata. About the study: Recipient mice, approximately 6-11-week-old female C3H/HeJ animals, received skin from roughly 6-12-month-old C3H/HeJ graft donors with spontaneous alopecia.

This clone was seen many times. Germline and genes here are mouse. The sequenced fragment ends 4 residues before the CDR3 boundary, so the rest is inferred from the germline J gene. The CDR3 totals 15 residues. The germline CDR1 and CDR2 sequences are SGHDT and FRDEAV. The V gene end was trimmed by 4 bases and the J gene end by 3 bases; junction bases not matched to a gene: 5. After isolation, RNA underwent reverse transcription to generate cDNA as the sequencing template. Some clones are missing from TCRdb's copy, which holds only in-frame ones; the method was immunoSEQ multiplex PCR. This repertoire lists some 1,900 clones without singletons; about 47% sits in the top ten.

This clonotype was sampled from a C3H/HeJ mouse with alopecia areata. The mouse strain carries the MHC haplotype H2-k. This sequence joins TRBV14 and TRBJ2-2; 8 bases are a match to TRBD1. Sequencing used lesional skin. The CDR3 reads CASSTRGLDTGQLYF. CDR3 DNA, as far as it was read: TGTGCCAGCAGTACCAGGGGGCTAGACACCGGG.